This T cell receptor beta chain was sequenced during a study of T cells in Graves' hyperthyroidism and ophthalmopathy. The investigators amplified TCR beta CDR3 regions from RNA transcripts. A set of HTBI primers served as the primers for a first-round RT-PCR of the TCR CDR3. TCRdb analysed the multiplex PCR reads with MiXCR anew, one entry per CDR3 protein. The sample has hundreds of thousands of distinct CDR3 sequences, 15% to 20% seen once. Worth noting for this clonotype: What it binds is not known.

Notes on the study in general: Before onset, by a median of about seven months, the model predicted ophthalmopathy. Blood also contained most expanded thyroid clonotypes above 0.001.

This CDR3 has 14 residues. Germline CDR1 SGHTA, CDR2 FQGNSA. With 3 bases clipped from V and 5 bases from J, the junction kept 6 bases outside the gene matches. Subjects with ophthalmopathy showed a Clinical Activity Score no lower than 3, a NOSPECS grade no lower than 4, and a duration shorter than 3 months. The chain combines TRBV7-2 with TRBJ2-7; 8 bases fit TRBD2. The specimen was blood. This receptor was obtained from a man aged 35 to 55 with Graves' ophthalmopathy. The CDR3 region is CASSFKAGAHEQYF. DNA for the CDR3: TGTGCCAGCAGCTTCAAAGCGGGAGCCCACGAGCAGTACTTC.